This T cell receptor (beta chain) was identified in a study of T cells in localized non-small cell lung cancer. General observations from the study: The study detected a median about 50 of the top 100 tumor clones in adjacent lung. Maximal T cell clonality occurred in uninvolved adjacent lung, with tumor ranking below it. Prolonged overall survival went with higher T cell density in the blood. Investigators sequenced only a single tumor region, leaving heterogeneity possible.

Produced via immunoSEQ multiplex PCR; TCRdb's table is partial and in-frame only. The sample records over 65,000 clones, about four fifths being singletons. The CDR3 is 13 amino acids. The V gene lost 6 bases and the J gene lost 1 base, with 10 bases spanning the gap. CDR1 and CDR2 from the germline V gene are MNHEY and SVGAGI. A word on this clone: The antigen is not known.

The chain uses TRBV6-5 and TRBJ2-7; no reliable D call. The sequence was collected from an older female donor with stage I lung adenocarcinoma. Sequencing was performed on peripheral blood, taken before any cancer treatment. The CDR3 sequence is CASRAGPSYEQYF. The CDR3 DNA reads as TGTGCCAGCAGGGCAGGACCGTCCTACGAGCAGTACTTC.